The rows below give T cell receptor beta chains drawn from one sample of a study of blood T cell repertoires in COVID-19. Some clones are missing from TCRdb's copy, which holds only in-frame ones; the method was immunoSEQ multiplex PCR. The data contain about 220,000 clones, approximately 84% of them singletons. The sample comprised PBMCs or T cells enriched from blood (not recorded which). The receptors here all came from a man aged 40-49 years who had recovered from COVID-19. The CDR3 runs from the conserved cysteine through the conserved F or W. The order of the fields is V gene, J gene, CDR3 protein.

TRBV5-1,TRBJ2-5,CASSDGTGVETQYF
TRBV29-1,TRBJ1-1,CSVGWDSTPNTEAFF
TRBV4-2,TRBJ2-3,CASSQGVGGDTQYF
TRBV5-1,TRBJ1-1,CASSREGQRNTEAFF
TRBV6-5,TRBJ1-2,CASILRGYTF
TRBV2,TRBJ2-7,CASSPGTGGAGEQYF
TRBV11-2,TRBJ1-1,CASSSQGTEAFF
TRBV19,TRBJ1-1,CASSPYGRTEAFF
TRBV27,TRBJ2-7,CASRARYSFGTYEQYF
TRBV19,TRBJ2-1,CASSTPGQGAYNEQFF
TRBV28,TRBJ1-1,CASSSGQGSPAFF
TRBV3-1/TRBV3-2,TRBJ2-1,CASIASGRGNEQFF
TRBV28,TRBJ1-5,CPCPENQPQHF
TRBV6-5,TRBJ2-3,CASNPDTITDTQYF
TRBV14,TRBJ2-1,CASSPFRGRGDEQFF
TRBV28,TRBJ2-7,CASSHLGTSGYEQYF
TRBV7-2,TRBJ1-5,CASSLYNQPQHF
TRBV10-2,TRBJ1-5,CASSEGPLNQPQHF
TRBV5-1,TRBJ1-2,CASSWDRGLSYGYTF
TRBV10-1,TRBJ2-2,CASSDRQGATLNTGELFF
TRBV19,TRBJ2-7,CASRGSGVYEQYF
TRBV3-1/TRBV3-2,TRBJ1-1,CASSQLNRVGAFF
TRBV5-1,TRBJ2-7,CASSSAKQGNEQYF
TRBV29-1,TRBJ1-1,CSVVREAEAFF
TRBV5-4,TRBJ1-4,CASSVGGANEKLFF
TRBV7-3,TRBJ2-3,CASSSGGAGGHNTQYF
TRBV18,TRBJ2-1,CASSLAGWSYNEQFF
TRBV27,TRBJ2-1,CASSVDRGLLGNEQFF
TRBV2,TRBJ1-2,CASSEQNYYGYTF
TRBV7-2,TRBJ2-1,CASSLEGTSGEQFF
TRBV7-2,TRBJ2-3,CASSFPAGLPDTQYF
TRBV7-9,TRBJ2-7,CASSWFQGNEQYF
TRBV7-3,TRBJ2-3,CASSSTGRRDTQYF
TRBV5-8,TRBJ1-5,CASSLGGTYSNQPQHF
TRBV30,TRBJ1-2,CAWSVPGGGVQRGYTF
TRBV4-1,TRBJ1-3,CASSPSRGTRITSGNTIYF
TRBV27,TRBJ1-1,CASSYTRGSGTEAFF
TRBV3-1/TRBV3-2,TRBJ2-7,CASSQSASEQYF
TRBV4-3,TRBJ2-2,CASSASETGELFF
TRBV2,TRBJ1-2,CASSEVRSGYTF
TRBV5-8,TRBJ1-2,CASSLRGAYGYTF